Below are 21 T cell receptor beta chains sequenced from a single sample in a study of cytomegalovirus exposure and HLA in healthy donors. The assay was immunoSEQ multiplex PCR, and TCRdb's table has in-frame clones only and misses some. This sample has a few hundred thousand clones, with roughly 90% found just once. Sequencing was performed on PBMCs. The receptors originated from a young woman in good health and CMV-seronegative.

CDR3: CASISDSHTQYF. For the CDR3, the DNA is TGTGCCAGCATCTCAGACTCGCATACGCAGTATTTT. The chain recombines TRBV6-5 with TRBJ2-3, with D unclear. Trimming cost V 7 bases and J 7 bases, with 12 bases left between them. The CDR3 is made up of 12 amino acids. Per germline, CDR1 MNHEY and CDR2 SVGAGI.

The CDR3 sequence: CAWIPGQGDSPLHF. CDR3 DNA sequence: TGTGCCTGGATTCCGGGACAGGGGGATTCACCCCTCCACTTT. J is TRBJ1-6 and V is TRBV30; 11 bases are a match to TRBD1. The CDR3 runs to 14 residues. Germline V gives CDR1 GTSNPN, CDR2 SVGIG (reference sequence). V was clipped by 4 bases and J by 8 bases; unmatched bases: 4.

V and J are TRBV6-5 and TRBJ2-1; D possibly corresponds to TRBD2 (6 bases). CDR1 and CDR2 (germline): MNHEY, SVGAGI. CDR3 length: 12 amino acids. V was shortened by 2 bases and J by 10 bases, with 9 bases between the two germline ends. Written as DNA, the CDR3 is TGTGCCAGCAGTTACAGCCTAGCGGAGCAGTTCTTC. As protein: CASSYSLAEQFF.

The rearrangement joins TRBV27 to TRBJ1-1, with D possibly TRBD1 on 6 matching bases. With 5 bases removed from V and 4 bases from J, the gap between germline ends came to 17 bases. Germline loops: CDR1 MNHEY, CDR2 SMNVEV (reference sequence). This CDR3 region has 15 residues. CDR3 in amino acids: CASSRQVAVATEAFF. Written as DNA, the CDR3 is TGTGCCAGCAGTCGACAGGTAGCTGTGGCCACTGAAGCTTTCTTT.

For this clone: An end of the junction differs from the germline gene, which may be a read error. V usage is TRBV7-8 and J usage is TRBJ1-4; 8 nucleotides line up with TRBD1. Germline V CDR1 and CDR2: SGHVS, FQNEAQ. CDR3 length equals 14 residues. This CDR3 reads CASRLDRGSEKLFF. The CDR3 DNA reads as TGTGCCAGCAGATTAGACAGGGGTAGTGAAAAACTGTTTTTT. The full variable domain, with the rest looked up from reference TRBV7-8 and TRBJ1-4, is GAGVSQSPRYKVAKRGQDVALRCDPISGHVSLFWYQQALGQGPEFLTYFQNEAQLDKSGLPSDRFFAERPEGSVSTLKIQRTQQEDSAVYLCASRLDRGSEKLFFGSGTQLSVL.

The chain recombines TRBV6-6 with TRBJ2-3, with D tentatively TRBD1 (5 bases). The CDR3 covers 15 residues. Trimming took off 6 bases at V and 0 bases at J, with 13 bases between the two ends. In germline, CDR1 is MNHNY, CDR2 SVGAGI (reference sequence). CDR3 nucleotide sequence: TGTGCCAGCAGGTCACGTCGACAGAGCACAGATACGCAGTATTTT. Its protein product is CASRSRRQSTDTQYF.

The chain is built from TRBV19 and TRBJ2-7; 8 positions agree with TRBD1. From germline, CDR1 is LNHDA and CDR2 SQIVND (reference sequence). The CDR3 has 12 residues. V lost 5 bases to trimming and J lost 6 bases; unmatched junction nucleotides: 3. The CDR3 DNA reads TGTGCCAGTAGTCCCGACAGGGGCGAGCAGTACTTC. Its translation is CASSPDRGEQYF.

CDR3: CASSRRGAIGNQPQHF. In DNA, the CDR3 is TGTGCCAGCAGCCGTCGGGGGGCTATTGGCAATCAGCCCCAGCATTTT. The chain is built from TRBV7-8 and TRBJ1-5; D might be TRBD1 (6 bases). The germline V gene has CDR1 SGHVS and CDR2 FQNEAQ. This CDR3 has 16 amino acids. The ends were cut back, 5 bases at V and 2 bases at J, with 16 bases in the middle.

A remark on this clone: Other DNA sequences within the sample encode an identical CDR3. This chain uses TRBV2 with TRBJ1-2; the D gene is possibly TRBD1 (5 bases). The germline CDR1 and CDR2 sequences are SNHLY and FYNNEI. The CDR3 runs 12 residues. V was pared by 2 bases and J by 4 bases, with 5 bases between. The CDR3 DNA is TGTGCCAGCAGTGAAACAGGCTATGGCTACACCTTC. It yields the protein CASSETGYGYTF.

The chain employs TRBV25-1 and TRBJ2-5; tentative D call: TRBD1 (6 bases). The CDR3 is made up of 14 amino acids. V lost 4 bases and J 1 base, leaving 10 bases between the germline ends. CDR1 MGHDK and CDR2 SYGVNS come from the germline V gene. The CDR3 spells CASSASGAQETQYF. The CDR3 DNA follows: TGTGCCAGCAGTGCCTCAGGGGCCCAAGAGACCCAGTACTTC. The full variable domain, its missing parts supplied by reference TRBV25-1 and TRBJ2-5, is EADIYQTPRYLVIGTGKKITLECSQTMGHDKMYWYQQDPGMELHLIHYSYGVNSTEKGDLSSESTVSRIRTEHFPLTLESARPSHTSQYLCASSASGAQETQYFGPGTRLLVL.

In DNA form, the CDR3 reads TGTGCCAGCAGCCGACAGGGTCTGGGAGGTGAGCAGTTCTTC. Residues: CASSRQGLGGEQFF. The chain recombines TRBV2 with TRBJ2-1; D possibly corresponds to TRBD1 (7 bases). The length of the CDR3 is 14 residues. Per germline, CDR1 SNHLY and CDR2 FYNNEI. Trimming cost V 6 bases and J 9 bases, with 18 bases left between them.

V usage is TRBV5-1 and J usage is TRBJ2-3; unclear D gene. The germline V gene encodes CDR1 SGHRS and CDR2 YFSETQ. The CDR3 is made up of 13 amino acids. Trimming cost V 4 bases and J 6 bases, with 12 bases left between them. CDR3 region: CASSEAQSDTQYF. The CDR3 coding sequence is TGCGCCAGCAGCGAGGCCCAGTCGGATACGCAGTATTTT.

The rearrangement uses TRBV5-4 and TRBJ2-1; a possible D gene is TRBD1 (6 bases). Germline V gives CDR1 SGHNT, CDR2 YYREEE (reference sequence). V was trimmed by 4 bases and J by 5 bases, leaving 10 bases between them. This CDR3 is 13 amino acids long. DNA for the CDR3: TGTGCCAGCAGCGCCGGGACAAACAATGAGCAGTTCTTC. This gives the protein CASSAGTNNEQFF.

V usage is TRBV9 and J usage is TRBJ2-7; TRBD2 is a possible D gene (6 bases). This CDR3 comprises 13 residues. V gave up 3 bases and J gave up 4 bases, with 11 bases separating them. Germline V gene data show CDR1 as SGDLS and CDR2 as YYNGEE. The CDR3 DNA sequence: TGTGCCAGCAGCGCGGGGGTCGAATACGAGCAGTACTTC. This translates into CASSAGVEYEQYF.

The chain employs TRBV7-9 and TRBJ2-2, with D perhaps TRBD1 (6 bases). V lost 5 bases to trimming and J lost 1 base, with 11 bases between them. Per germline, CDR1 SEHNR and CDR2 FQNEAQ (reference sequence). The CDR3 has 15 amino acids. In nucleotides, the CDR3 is TGTGCCAGCAGCACCGGGACATTGAACACCGGGGAGCTGTTTTTT. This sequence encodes CASSTGTLNTGELFF.

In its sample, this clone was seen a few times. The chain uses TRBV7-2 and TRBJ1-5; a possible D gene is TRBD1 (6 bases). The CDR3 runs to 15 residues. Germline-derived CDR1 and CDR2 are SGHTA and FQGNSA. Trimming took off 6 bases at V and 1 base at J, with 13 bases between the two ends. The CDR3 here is CASRLQGLSNQPQHF. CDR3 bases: TGTGCCAGCAGGTTACAGGGTCTAAGCAATCAGCCCCAGCATTTT.

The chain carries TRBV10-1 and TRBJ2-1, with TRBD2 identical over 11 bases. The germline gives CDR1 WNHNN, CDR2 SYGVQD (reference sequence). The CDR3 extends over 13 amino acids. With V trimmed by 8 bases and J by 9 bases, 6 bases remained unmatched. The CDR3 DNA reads TGCGCCAGCGCGACTAGCGGGGCGGGTGAGCAGTTCTTC. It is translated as CASATSGAGEQFF.

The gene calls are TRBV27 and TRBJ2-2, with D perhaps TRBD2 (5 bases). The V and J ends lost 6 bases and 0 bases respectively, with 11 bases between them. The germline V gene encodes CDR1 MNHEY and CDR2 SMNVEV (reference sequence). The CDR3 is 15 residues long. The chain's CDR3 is CASRPLGANTGELFF. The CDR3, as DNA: TGTGCCAGCAGGCCACTAGGCGCGAACACCGGGGAGCTGTTTTTT.

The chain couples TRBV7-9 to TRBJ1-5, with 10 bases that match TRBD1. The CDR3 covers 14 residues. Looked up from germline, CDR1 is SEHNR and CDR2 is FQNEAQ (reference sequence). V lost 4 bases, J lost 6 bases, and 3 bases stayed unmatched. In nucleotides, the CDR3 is TGTGCCAGCAGCTCCCGACAGGGGGCTCAGCCCCAGCATTTT. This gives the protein CASSSRQGAQPQHF. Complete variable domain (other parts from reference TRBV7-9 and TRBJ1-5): DTGVSQNPRHKITKRGQNVTFRCDPISEHNRLYWYRQTLGQGPEFLTYFQNEAQLEKSRLLSDRFSAERPKGSFSTLEIQRTEQGDSAMYLCASSSRQGAQPQHFGDGTRLSIL.

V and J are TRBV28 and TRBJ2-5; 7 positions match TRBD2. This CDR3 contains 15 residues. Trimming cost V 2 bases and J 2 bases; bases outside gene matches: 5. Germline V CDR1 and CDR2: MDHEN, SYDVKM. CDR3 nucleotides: TGTGCCAGCAGTTTACTCGGGGAGGGACAAGAGACCCAGTACTTC. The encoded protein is CASSLLGEGQETQYF.

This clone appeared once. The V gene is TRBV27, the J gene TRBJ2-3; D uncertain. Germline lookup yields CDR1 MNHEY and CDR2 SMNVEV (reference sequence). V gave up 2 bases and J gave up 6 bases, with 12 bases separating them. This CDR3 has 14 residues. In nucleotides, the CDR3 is TGTGCCAGCAGTTTAGGAATAGCTAGGGATACGCAGTATTTT. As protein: CASSLGIARDTQYF.